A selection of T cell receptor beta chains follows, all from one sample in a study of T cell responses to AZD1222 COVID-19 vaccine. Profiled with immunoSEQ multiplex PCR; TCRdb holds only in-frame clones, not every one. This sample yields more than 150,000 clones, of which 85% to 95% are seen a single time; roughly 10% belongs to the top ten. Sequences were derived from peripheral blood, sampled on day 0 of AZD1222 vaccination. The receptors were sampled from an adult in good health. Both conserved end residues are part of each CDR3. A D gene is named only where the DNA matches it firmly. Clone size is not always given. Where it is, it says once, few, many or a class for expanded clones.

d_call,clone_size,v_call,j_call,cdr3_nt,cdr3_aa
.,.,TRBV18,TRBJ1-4,TGTGCCAGCTCAATTCGCGGGACGCCTTATGAAAAACTGTTTTTT,CASSIRGTPYEKLFF
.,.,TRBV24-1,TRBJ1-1,TGTGCCACCGTCGGGGGCCGGGGCACTGAAGCTTTCTTT,CATVGGRGTEAFF
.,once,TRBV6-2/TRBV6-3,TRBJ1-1,TGTGCCAGCAGTTACTTCCTGAACACTGAAGCTTTCTTT,CASSYFLNTEAFF
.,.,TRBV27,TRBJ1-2,TGTGCCAGCAGTCCTATACGGGCCCAAACTAACTATGGCTACACCTTC,CASSPIRAQTNYGYTF
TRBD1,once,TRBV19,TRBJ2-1,TGTGCCAGTAGGCCGACAGGGATGACCTACAATGAGCAGTTCTTC,CASRPTGMTYNEQFF
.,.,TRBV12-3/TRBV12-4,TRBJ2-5,TGTGCCAGCAGTTTAAGGGACCAAGAGACCCAGTACTTC,CASSLRDQETQYF
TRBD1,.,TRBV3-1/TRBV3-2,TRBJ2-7,TGTGCCAGCAGCCGGAGGGGGACAGGGGGCTTCGAGCAGTACTTC,CASSRRGTGGFEQYF
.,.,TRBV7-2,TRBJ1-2,TGTGCCAGCAGCTTAGGGTCCAGTAAATATAACTATGGCTACACCTTC,CASSLGSSKYNYGYTF
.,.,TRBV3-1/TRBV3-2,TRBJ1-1,TGTGCCAGCAGCCAGACGTCCAGGGAAGCTTTCTTT,CASSQTSREAFF
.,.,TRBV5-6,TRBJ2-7,TGTGCCAGCAGCCTGTCAAGCTGGAGAGGCTACGAGCAGTACTTC,CASSLSSWRGYEQYF
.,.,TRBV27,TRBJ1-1,TGTGCCAGCAGTTTATCGATAGGGAGCACTGAAGCTTTCTTT,CASSLSIGSTEAFF
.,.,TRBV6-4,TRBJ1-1,TGTGCCAGCAGTGACAGGTACGGAGAGGAAGCTTTCTTT,CASSDRYGEEAFF
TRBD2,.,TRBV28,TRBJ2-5,TGTGCCAGCAGTTCGAGCGGGGTGGTAGAGACCCAGTACTTC,CASSSSGVVETQYF
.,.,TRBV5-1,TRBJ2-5,TGCGCCAGCAGCTTTTTGGCGGAGGGTGAGACCCAGTACTTC,CASSFLAEGETQYF
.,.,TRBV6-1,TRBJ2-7,TGTGCCAGCAGTGAACAGAACTCCTACGAGCAGTACTTC,CASSEQNSYEQYF
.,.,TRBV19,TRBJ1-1,TGTGCCAGTAAGTTGTCTTTGTCCCAGGGACGGAACACTGAAGCTTTCTTT,CASKLSLSQGRNTEAFF
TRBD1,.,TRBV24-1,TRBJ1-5,TGTGCCACCAGCCAGGGGGTAAGTCAGCCCCAGCATTTT,CATSQGVSQPQHF
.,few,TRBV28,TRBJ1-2,TGTGCCAGCAGACCTTCGGGACCCTATGGCTACACCTTC,CASRPSGPYGYTF
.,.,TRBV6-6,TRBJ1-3,TGTGCCAGCAGTTCAGGAGCTGGAAACACCATATATTTT,CASSSGAGNTIYF
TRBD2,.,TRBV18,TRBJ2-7,TGTGCCAGCTCACGACTTACCCAGCGGGAGATGTACTTC,CASSRLTQREMYF
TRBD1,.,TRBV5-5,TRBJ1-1,TGTGCCAGCAGCTGGGACAGGGGGCAGACTGAAGCTTTCTTT,CASSWDRGQTEAFF
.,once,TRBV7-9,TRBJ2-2,TGTGCCAGCAGCTTACTTGAAGGCGCCGGGGAGCTGTTTTTT,CASSLLEGAGELFF
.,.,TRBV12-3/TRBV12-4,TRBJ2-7,TGTGCCAGCAGTAGACAGCTCTACGAGCAGTACTTC,CASSRQLYEQYF
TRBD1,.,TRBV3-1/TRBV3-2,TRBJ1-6,TGTGCCAGCAGCCAAGGGGACAGACTCAATTCACCCCTCCACTTT,CASSQGDRLNSPLHF
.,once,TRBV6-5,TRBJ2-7,TGTGCCAGCAGCCCAGCCAGCTCCTACGAGCAGTACTTC,CASSPASSYEQYF
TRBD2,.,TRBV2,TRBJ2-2,TGTGCCAGCAGTGAAGCCCGTGGGACTAGCGGGAGAGGTAACGGGGAGCTGTTTTTT,CASSEARGTSGRGNGELFF
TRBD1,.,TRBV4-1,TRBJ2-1,TGCGCCAGCAGCCAACCGGGACAGGGGTACAATGAGCAGTTCTTC,CASSQPGQGYNEQFF
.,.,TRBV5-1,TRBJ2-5,TGCGCCAGCAGCTTTAGTCCCAAAGAGACCCAGTACTTC,CASSFSPKETQYF
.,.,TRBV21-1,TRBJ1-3,TGTGCCAGCAGCGACCCCGGGACAGGGATCCGCCGTGTTATAAACACCATATATTTT,CASSDPGTGIRRVINTIYF
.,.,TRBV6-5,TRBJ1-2,TGTGCCAGCAGTACCGGGACCTCGGGGAGCTATGGCTACACCTTC,CASSTGTSGSYGYTF
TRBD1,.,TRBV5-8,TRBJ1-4,TGTGCCAGCAGCCCGGGACAGGGTTCAACTAATGAAAAACTGTTTTTT,CASSPGQGSTNEKLFF
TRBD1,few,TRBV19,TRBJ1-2,TGTGCCAGTAGTCTTGTTCGAGGGGGCGACGGCTACACCTTC,CASSLVRGGDGYTF
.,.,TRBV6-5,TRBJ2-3,TGTGCCAGCAGTCACACAGATACGCAGTATTTT,CASSHTDTQYF
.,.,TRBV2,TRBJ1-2,TGTGCCGGGGGTAGGTGGGCCTATGGCTACACCTTC,CAGGRWAYGYTF
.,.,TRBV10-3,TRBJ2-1,TGTGCCATCAGTGAGGACCTGAGGGATGAGCAGTTCTTC,CAISEDLRDEQFF
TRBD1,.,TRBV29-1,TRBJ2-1,TGCAGCGTTTGGACAGGGGGCCCCACCAATGAGCAGTTCTTC,CSVWTGGPTNEQFF
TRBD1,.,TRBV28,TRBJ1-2,TGTGCCATCGAAACACCGGACAGGGCGTCAGGCTACACCTTC,CAIETPDRASGYTF
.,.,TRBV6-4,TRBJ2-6,TGTGCCAGCAGTGATTCCTACTCTGGGGCCAACGTCCTGACTTTC,CASSDSYSGANVLTF
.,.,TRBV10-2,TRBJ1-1,TGCGCCAGCAGTGTGGGGACTGAAGCTTTCTTT,CASSVGTEAFF
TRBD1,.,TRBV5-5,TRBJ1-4,TGTGCCAGCAGCGGGCCAGGACAGGGGAGGTTGGTAGTCGAAAAACTGTTTTTT,CASSGPGQGRLVVEKLFF
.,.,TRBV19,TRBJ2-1,TGTGCCAGTAGTCCCAATGGCGGAGGGAATGAGCAGTTCTTC,CASSPNGGGNEQFF
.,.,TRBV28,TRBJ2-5,TGTGCCAGCAGTTTGACCCAAGAGACCCAGTACTTC,CASSLTQETQYF
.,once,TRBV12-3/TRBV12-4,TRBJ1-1,TGTGCCAGCAGTTTAAGGTTACTAACTGAAGCTTTCTTT,CASSLRLLTEAFF
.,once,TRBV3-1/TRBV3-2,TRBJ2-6,TGTGCCAGCAGCCAAGACCCGGCAGGACCAAGCTCTGGGGCCAACGTCCTGACTTTC,CASSQDPAGPSSGANVLTF
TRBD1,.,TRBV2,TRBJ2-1,TGTGCCAGCAGCGCTGACAGGGTGGCCTACAATGAGCAGTTCTTC,CASSADRVAYNEQFF
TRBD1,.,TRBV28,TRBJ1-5,TGTGCCAGCAGCCTAGGGGGCGCGGGCAGCAATCAGCCCCAGCATTTT,CASSLGGAGSNQPQHF
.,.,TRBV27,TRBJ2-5,TGTGCCACCACCAGCCTTCGGGGAGGAGGGGAGACCCAGTACTTC,CATTSLRGGGETQYF
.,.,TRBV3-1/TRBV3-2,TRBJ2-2,TGTGCCAGCAGCCACAACACGAACACCGGGGAGCTGTTTTTT,CASSHNTNTGELFF
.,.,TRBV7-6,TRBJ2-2,TGTGCCAGCAGCCAAGGACAGCACACCGGGGAGCTGTTTTTT,CASSQGQHTGELFF
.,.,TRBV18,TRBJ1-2,TGTGCCAGCTCACCACCGGTTAGCGAACCCTATGGCTACACCTTC,CASSPPVSEPYGYTF
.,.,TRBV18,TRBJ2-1,TGTGCCAGCTCACCAGAAGACCAGGGATTGGAGCAGTTCTTC,CASSPEDQGLEQFF
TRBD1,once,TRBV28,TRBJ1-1,TGTGCCAGCAGTCCTACAGGGGGCAGCGACACTGAAGCTTTCTTT,CASSPTGGSDTEAFF
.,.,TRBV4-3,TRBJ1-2,TGCGCCAGCAGCCAAGCTCGAGGGGATGGCTACACCTTC,CASSQARGDGYTF
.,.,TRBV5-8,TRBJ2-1,TGTGCCAGCAGCTTGGGGGCTCGCGATGAGCAGTTCTTC,CASSLGARDEQFF
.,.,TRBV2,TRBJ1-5,TGTGCCAGCGGGGTGGGGAGTAGCAATCAGCCCCAGCATTTT,CASGVGSSNQPQHF
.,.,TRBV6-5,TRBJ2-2,TGTGCCAGCAGTTCCGATAGGGGGGGGGAGCTGTTTTTT,CASSSDRGGELFF
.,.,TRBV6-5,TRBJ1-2,TGTGCCAGCAGTTACTCGATAGGGGCTGGCTACACCTTC,CASSYSIGAGYTF
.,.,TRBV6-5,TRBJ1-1,TGTGCCAGCAGTTACGGAACCAGGGCTGAAGCTTTCTTT,CASSYGTRAEAFF
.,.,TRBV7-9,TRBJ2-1,TGTGCCAGCAGCTATCAAGGCGGGATTAGCTCCTACAATGAGCAGTTCTTC,CASSYQGGISSYNEQFF